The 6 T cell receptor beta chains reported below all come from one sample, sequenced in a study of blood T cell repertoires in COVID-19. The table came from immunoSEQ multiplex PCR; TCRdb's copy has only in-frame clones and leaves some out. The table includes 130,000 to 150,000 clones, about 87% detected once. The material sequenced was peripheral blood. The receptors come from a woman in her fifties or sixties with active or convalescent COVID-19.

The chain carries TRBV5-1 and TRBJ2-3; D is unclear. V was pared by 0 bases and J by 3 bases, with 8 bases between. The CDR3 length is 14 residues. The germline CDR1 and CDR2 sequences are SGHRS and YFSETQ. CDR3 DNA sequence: TGCGCCAGCAGCTTGGACGCGGCTACAGATACGCAGTATTTT. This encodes CASSLDAATDTQYF.

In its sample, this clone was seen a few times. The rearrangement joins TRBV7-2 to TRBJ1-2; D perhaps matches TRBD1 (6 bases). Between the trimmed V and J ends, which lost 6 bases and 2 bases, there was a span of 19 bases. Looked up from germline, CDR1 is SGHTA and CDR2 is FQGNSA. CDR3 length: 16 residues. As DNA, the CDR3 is TGTGCCAGCAGACCGACACAGGGTGGGTTAAACTATGGCTACACCTTC. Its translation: CASRPTQGGLNYGYTF.

The CDR3 DNA sequence: TGTGCCAGCAGCTTAGGGCAGGCGGGCACTGAAGCTTTCTTT. This sequence encodes CASSLGQAGTEAFF. The rearrangement links TRBV7-6 to TRBJ1-1; D is unresolved. CDR3 length equals 14 residues. Germline lookup yields CDR1 SGHVS and CDR2 FNYEAQ. Trimming took 1 base from V and 4 from J, leaving 10 bases between them.

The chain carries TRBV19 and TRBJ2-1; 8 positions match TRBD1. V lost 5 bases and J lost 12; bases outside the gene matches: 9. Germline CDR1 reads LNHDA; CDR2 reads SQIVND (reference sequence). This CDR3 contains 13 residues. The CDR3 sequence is CASSLRFDRGQFF. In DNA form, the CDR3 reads TGTGCCAGTAGTCTCCGGTTCGACAGGGGGCAGTTCTTC.

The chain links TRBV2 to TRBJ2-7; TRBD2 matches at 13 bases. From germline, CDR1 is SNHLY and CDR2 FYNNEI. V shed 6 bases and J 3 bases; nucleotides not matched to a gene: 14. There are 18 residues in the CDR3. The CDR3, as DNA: TGTGCCAGCAGCGAGCCTAGAGGACTAGCGGGAGTCAGCTACGAGCAGTACTTC. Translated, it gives CASSEPRGLAGVSYEQYF.

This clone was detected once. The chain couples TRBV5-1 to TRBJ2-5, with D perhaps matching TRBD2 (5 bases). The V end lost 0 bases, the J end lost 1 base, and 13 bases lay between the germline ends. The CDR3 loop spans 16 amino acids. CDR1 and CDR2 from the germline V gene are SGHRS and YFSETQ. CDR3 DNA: TGCGCCAGCAGCTTGGGGCCGGGATCGGGCCAAGAGACCCAGTACTTC. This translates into CASSLGPGSGQETQYF.